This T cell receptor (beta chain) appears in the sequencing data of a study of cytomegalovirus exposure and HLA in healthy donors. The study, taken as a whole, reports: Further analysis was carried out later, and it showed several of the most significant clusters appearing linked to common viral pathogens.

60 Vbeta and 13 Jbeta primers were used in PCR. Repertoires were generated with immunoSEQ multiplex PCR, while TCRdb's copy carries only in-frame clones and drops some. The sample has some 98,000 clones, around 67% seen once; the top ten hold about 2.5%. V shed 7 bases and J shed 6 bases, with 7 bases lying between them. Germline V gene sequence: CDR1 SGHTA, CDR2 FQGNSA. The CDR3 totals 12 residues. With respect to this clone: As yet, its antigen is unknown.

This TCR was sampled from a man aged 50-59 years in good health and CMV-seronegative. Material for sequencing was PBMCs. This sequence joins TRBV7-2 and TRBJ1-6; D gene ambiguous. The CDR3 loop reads CASTILNSPLHF. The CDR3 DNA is TGTGCCAGCACCATACTTAATTCACCCCTCCACTTT.